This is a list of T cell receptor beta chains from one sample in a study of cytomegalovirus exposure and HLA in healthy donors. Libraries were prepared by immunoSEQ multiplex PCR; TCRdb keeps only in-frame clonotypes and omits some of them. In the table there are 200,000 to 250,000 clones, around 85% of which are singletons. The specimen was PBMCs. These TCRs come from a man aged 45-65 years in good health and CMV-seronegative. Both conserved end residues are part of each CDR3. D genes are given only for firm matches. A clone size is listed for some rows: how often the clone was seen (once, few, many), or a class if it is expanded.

TGTGCCTGGAGTGCTACTAGCGGCTACAATGAGCAGTTCTTC CAWSATSGYNEQFF TRBJ2-1 TRBD2 TRBV30 few
TGTGCCAGCAGTAAGGGGGGGGCCCGGGGCACTGAAGCTTTCTTT CASSKGGARGTEAFF TRBJ1-1 . TRBV2 .
TGTGCCAGCAACATAGCGGGAGGGGTTCAAGGGCAGTACTTC CASNIAGGVQGQYF TRBJ2-7 TRBD2 TRBV7-9 .
TGTGCCAGCTCAGGTGGAGGGAGGGCAAATGAGCAGTTCTTC CASSGGGRANEQFF TRBJ2-1 TRBD2 TRBV7-3 .
TGTGCCAGCAGTTTGGGGGCCCAGGGGGCTGGCTATGGCTACACCTTC CASSLGAQGAGYGYTF TRBJ1-2 TRBD1 TRBV28 .
TGTGCCAGCTCCCCCGGGAACACTAACACCGGGGAGCTGTTTTTT CASSPGNTNTGELFF TRBJ2-2 . TRBV18 .
TGTGCCAGCAGTTTAGGCGGGAGCTCCTACGAGCAGTACTTC CASSLGGSSYEQYF TRBJ2-7 TRBD2 TRBV27 .
TGTGCCAGCAGCGTAGCCCTACTCGGGACAGGGAAAGAGACCCAGTACTTC CASSVALLGTGKETQYF TRBJ2-5 TRBD1 TRBV9 .
TGTGCCAGCACACCCAGACAGGGGGCCTACGAGCAGTACTTC CASTPRQGAYEQYF TRBJ2-7 TRBD1 TRBV6-1 .
TGTGCCAGCAGGATACAGGGGCTCCCCCTTTACGAGCAGTACTTC CASRIQGLPLYEQYF TRBJ2-7 TRBD1 TRBV27 .
TGTTCCAGCAGCTTAGGAAATAGCGGGAGGTCAGGAACCGGGGAGCTGTTTTTT CSSSLGNSGRSGTGELFF TRBJ2-2 TRBD2 TRBV7-9 .
TGTGCCAGCAGTCCGGACAGAGATCAGCCCCAGCATTTT CASSPDRDQPQHF TRBJ1-5 . TRBV6-5 .
TGTGCCAGCAGCAGTTCCGAAGAGCTGGGAGGCGATACGCAGTATTTT CASSSSEELGGDTQYF TRBJ2-3 . TRBV5-4 .
TGTGCCAGCAGGGGATCTAGCGAGAACAATGAGCAGTTCTTC CASRGSSENNEQFF TRBJ2-1 . TRBV6-5 .
TGTGCCAGCACCCGTGGACATTCGGGGGTTTTTCAAGAGACCCAGTACTTC CASTRGHSGVFQETQYF TRBJ2-5 . TRBV28 .
TGTGCCAGCAGCCGACTAGCGCGGGGGAACACCGGGGAGCTGTTTTTT CASSRLARGNTGELFF TRBJ2-2 TRBD2 TRBV5-5 .
TGTGCCTGGAGTGTGTGGACAGGGGTCAAAAACATTCAGTACTTC CAWSVWTGVKNIQYF TRBJ2-4 TRBD1 TRBV30 .
TGTGCCAGCAGCCCCCTGAGGTTAGCGGGAGAACCCACAGATACGCAGTATTTT CASSPLRLAGEPTDTQYF TRBJ2-3 TRBD2 TRBV5-8 .
TGTGCCAGCAGTTTAAGGGGGACAGGGTTTTCAGGAAACACCATATATTTT CASSLRGTGFSGNTIYF TRBJ1-3 TRBD1 TRBV27 .
TGTGCCAGCAGCCCAGTGGACAGGGGGAACACCGGGGAGCTGTTTTTT CASSPVDRGNTGELFF TRBJ2-2 TRBD1 TRBV5-6 .
TGTGCCAGCAATGGACAGGAAGGCAATCAGCCCCAGCATTTT CASNGQEGNQPQHF TRBJ1-5 TRBD1 TRBV2 .
TGTGCCAGCGGACTAGCGGGAACCGGGGAGCTGTTTTTT CASGLAGTGELFF TRBJ2-2 TRBD2 TRBV9 .
TGTGCCATCAGTGAGTCTACTAGCGCTACCTACGAGCAGTACTTC CAISESTSATYEQYF TRBJ2-7 TRBD2 TRBV10-3 .
TGCGCCAGCAGCTTGGCGGGTAGCGGGAGCTACAATGAGCAGTTCTTC CASSLAGSGSYNEQFF TRBJ2-1 TRBD2 TRBV5-1 .
TGTGCCAGCTGCTCAGCAGAGTGGAACACTGAAGCTTTCTTT CASCSAEWNTEAFF TRBJ1-1 . TRBV7-8 .
TGTGCCAGCAGGGTTAAGTTTAGCTCTGGAAACACCATATATTTT CASRVKFSSGNTIYF TRBJ1-3 . TRBV6-5 .
TGTGCCAGCAGCTTTCTGACAGGGGCTTCAGAGACCCAGTACTTC CASSFLTGASETQYF TRBJ2-5 TRBD1 TRBV7-3 .
TGTGCTAGTGGGTTTACTTCAGGGCCCCTCGCCTACAATGAGCAGTTCTTC CASGFTSGPLAYNEQFF TRBJ2-1 . TRBV12-5 .
TGTGCCAGCAAGGGACAGAAAAATCAGCCCCAGCATTTT CASKGQKNQPQHF TRBJ1-5 TRBD1 TRBV6-1 .
TGCAGCGCAGTGACCCCGGGACTCCTCTACGAGCAGTACTTC CSAVTPGLLYEQYF TRBJ2-7 . TRBV29-1 .
TGTGCCAGCAGCGTAGCGGGGGACGGAACCTACGAGCAGTACTTC CASSVAGDGTYEQYF TRBJ2-7 . TRBV9 .
TGTGCCAGCTCACCAGGGACAGGGGGCAACTATGGCTACACCTTC CASSPGTGGNYGYTF TRBJ1-2 TRBD1 TRBV18 once
TGTGCCAGCAGCTTAGAAGAACCAGGGATCACCGGGGAGCTGTTTTTT CASSLEEPGITGELFF TRBJ2-2 . TRBV11-1 .
TGTGCCAGTACCCCGGGACTAGCGGGAGGACTCTACGAGCAGTACTTC CASTPGLAGGLYEQYF TRBJ2-7 TRBD2 TRBV19 .
TGTGCCAGCAGCGGGACGACCAAAACTAGCGGGAGTTACAATGAGCAGTTCTTC CASSGTTKTSGSYNEQFF TRBJ2-1 TRBD2 TRBV5-6 few
TGTGCCAGCAGAACTTTATCGACAGGATACACCTTC CASRTLSTGYTF TRBJ1-2 . TRBV6-5 .
TGCGCCAGCAACCCAACAGGAGAACACTATGGCTACACCTTC CASNPTGEHYGYTF TRBJ1-2 . TRBV5-1 .
TGTGCCAGCTCACCAGCGGGAGGGCAGTACGAGCAGTACTTC CASSPAGGQYEQYF TRBJ2-7 TRBD2 TRBV18 .
TGTGCCAGCAGTGAAGAACAGACCTCTGAGCAGTTCTTC CASSEEQTSEQFF TRBJ2-1 . TRBV2 .
TGTGCCTGGAGTGCCTCCGGGACAGGGATAGGGGATACGCAGTATTTT CAWSASGTGIGDTQYF TRBJ2-3 TRBD1 TRBV30 few
TGTGCCAGCAGCGGGGACAGGGGTGACTATGGCTACACCTTC CASSGDRGDYGYTF TRBJ1-2 TRBD1 TRBV28 .
TGCGCCAGCAGCCAAGAGGGACAGGGGTTTACGAATGGCTACACCTTC CASSQEGQGFTNGYTF TRBJ1-2 TRBD1 TRBV4-1 .
TGTGCCAGCAGCCCCCCCTCCGAGCGGGGGTACAATGAGCAGTTCTTC CASSPPSERGYNEQFF TRBJ2-1 TRBD2 TRBV28 .
TGCGCCAGCGGGTGGAGGGACAGGAACACTGAAGCTTTCTTT CASGWRDRNTEAFF TRBJ1-1 TRBD1 TRBV5-1 once
TGTGCCAGCAGTTCCCCGAGCGGAGCCTCCTACAATGAGCAGTTCTTC CASSSPSGASYNEQFF TRBJ2-1 . TRBV6-5 once
TGCGCCAGCAGCCGTAGCAGGGGAAACGGAAACACCATATATTTT CASSRSRGNGNTIYF TRBJ1-3 . TRBV5-1 once
TGTGCCAGCAGTTCCGGGGTGGGTCAGCCCCAGCATTTT CASSSGVGQPQHF TRBJ1-5 . TRBV28 .
TGCGCCAGCAGCTTGGACAGGGTCCCTCGGTATTTT CASSLDRVPRYF TRBJ2-3 . TRBV5-1 few
TGCGCCAGCAGCCAAGAAGCCGGGCAGGGTCGAGCCTACGAGCAGTACTTC CASSQEAGQGRAYEQYF TRBJ2-7 . TRBV4-1 once
TGTGCCAGCTCACCAGGGGACATGTATGGCTACACCTTC CASSPGDMYGYTF TRBJ1-2 . TRBV18 .